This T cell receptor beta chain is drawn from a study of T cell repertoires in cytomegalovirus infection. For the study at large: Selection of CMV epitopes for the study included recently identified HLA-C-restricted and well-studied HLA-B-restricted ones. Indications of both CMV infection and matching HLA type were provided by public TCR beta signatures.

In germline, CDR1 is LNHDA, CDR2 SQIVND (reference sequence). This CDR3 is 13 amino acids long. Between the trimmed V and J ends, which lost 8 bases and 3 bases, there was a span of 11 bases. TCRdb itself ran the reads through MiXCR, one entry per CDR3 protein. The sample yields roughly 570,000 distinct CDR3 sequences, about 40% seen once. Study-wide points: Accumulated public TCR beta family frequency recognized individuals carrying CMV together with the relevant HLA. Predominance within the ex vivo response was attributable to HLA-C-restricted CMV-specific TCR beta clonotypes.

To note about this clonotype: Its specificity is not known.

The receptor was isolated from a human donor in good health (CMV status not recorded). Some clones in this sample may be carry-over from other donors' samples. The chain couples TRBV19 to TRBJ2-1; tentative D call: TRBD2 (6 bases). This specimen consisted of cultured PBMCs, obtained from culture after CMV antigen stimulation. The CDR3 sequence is CASRREDYNEQFF. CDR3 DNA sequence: TGTGCCAGTCGGCGGGAAGACTACAATGAGCAGTTCTTC.